Below, 21 T cell receptor beta chains from the same sample are listed, as sequenced in a study of cytomegalovirus exposure and HLA in healthy donors (dated by TCRdb to about 2017). Library generation was performed with the immunoSEQ multiplex PCR assay. A mixture of 60 forward primers for TCR Vbeta segments and 13 reverse primers for TCR Jbeta segments was used in the multiplex PCR. Entries here come from immuneACCESS through TCRdb and include only in-frame sequences with V and J called. Some clones fail to appear in such tables; in the studies checked, an unresolved V gene covers under half of the shortfall, and the cause of the remainder is unknown. For this sample there are approximately 58,000 clones; approximately 80% appear just once. The ten largest clones capture approximately 4% of the sample. The sequenced sample was PBMCs. The receptors stem from a man aged 25 to 45 in good health and CMV-seronegative.

This clone has just one count. An end of the junction does not agree with germline; a read error may underlie this. The rearrangement joins TRBV7-9 to TRBJ2-7; TRBD1 aligns across 11 bases. Germline CDR1 and CDR2: SEHNR and FQNEAQ (reference sequence). The CDR3 extends over 11 amino acids. CDR3 region: CASSQGQGAFF. CDR3 nucleotides: TGTGCCAGCAGCCAAGGACAGGGGGCCTTTTTC.

This chain joins TRBV19 and TRBJ2-2, with 7 bases identical to TRBD1. CDR1 and CDR2 from the germline V gene are LNHDA and SQIVND (reference sequence). The J segment lost 1 base and the V segment lost 6 bases, leaving 5 bases of the junction unmatched. The CDR3 is made up of 15 amino acids. The CDR3 DNA reads TGTGCCAGTAGCTCTTGGGACAGGAACACCGGGGAGCTGTTTTTT. Protein sequence: CASSSWDRNTGELFF.

The chain joins TRBV2 to TRBJ2-7, with TRBD1 identical over 8 bases. Germline V gene data show CDR1 as SNHLY and CDR2 as FYNNEI. The length of the CDR3 is 15 residues. Trimming cost V 8 bases and J 2 bases; bases outside gene matches: 11. DNA of the CDR3: TGTGCCAGCGGACAGGACAGGGCGAGGGCCTACGAGCAGTACTTC. This gives the protein CASGQDRARAYEQYF.

This clone was observed once. V usage is TRBV5-5 and J usage is TRBJ2-7; TRBD1 aligns across 7 bases. V dropped 4 bases and J dropped 5; count of bases not matched to a gene: 12. Germline CDR1 and CDR2: SGHKS and YYEKEE (reference sequence). This CDR3 spans 15 amino acids. The CDR3 DNA is TGTGCCAGCAGCCCGACGACAGGGATAGCCCACGAGCAGTACTTC. It encodes CASSPTTGIAHEQYF.

A word on this clone: The germline gene is not matched at one end of the junction; a read error may be the cause. CDR3 DNA sequence: TGTTCCAGCAGCTGGGGGCAGTTAAATGAAAAACTGTTTTTT. This sequence encodes CSSSWGQLNEKLFF. This chain connects TRBV7-9 to TRBJ1-4; possibly TRBD1 for D (6 bases). Germline values: CDR1 SEHNR, CDR2 FQNEAQ (reference sequence). The CDR3 has 14 residues.

This clone was seen once. The genes are TRBV7-2 and TRBJ1-4; unclear D gene. This CDR3 region has 15 residues. CDR1 is SGHTA and CDR2 is FQGNSA in the germline V gene. V gave up 5 bases and J gave up 5 bases, with 15 bases separating them. This CDR3 is CASSPKLPRNEKLFF. CDR3 coding DNA: TGTGCCAGCAGCCCTAAGTTACCGCGCAATGAAAAACTGTTTTTT.

This rearrangement joins TRBV9 to TRBJ2-1, with a possible D match to TRBD2 (5 bases). The CDR3 length is 15 residues. With 4 bases removed from V and 4 bases from J, the gap between germline ends came to 15 bases. Germline V gene lookup returns CDR1 SGDLS and CDR2 YYNGEE. CDR3 coding DNA: TGTGCCAGCAGCCCCCAGGTCGGGGTTTACAATGAGCAGTTCTTC. This encodes CASSPQVGVYNEQFF.

This chain links TRBV27 with TRBJ1-5; tentatively, D is TRBD1 (5 bases). Trimming took off 3 bases at V and 4 bases at J, with 10 bases between the two ends. The CDR3 extends over 14 amino acids. CDR1 and CDR2 (germline): MNHEY, SMNVEV (reference sequence). The CDR3 DNA sequence: TGTGCCAGCAGTTTCCAGGGTTGGAATCAGCCCCAGCATTTT. Translated: CASSFQGWNQPQHF.

DNA for the CDR3: TGTGCCAGCAGCGGGGACAGGGACGTCGGGGAGCTGTTTTTT. Protein sequence: CASSGDRDVGELFF. V is TRBV9 and J is TRBJ2-2, with 9 bases that match TRBD1. Trimming cost V 3 bases and J 7 bases; bases outside gene matches: 4. This CDR3 is built from 14 residues. CDR1 and CDR2 (germline): SGDLS, YYNGEE.

The V and J genes are TRBV5-4 and TRBJ2-3; 11 bases agree with TRBD1. V was pared by 6 bases and J by 3 bases, with 9 bases of the junction left unmatched. This CDR3 spans 16 amino acids. CDR1 is SGHNT and CDR2 is YYREEE in the germline V gene (reference sequence). The CDR3 DNA is TGTGCCAGCACTTCGTCCGGGACAGGGGGGACAGATACGCAGTATTTT. Translating gives CASTSSGTGGTDTQYF.

The chain carries TRBV30 and TRBJ1-2; D is unresolved. The CDR3 loop spans 14 amino acids. V was shortened by 0 bases and J by 7 bases, with 15 bases between the two germline ends. The germline CDR1 and CDR2 sequences are GTSNPN and SVGIG (reference sequence). The CDR3 DNA sequence: TGTGCCTGGAGTGTACTCGAGTCGTCCGGTGGCTACACCTTC. Translation: CAWSVLESSGGYTF.

V gene TRBV5-5 combines with J gene TRBJ2-5; D is undetermined. Trimming took 0 bases from V and 2 from J, leaving 8 bases between them. The CDR3 has 14 residues. CDR1 SGHKS and CDR2 YYEKEE come from the germline V gene (reference sequence). This chain's CDR3 is CASSLVAVQETQYF. CDR3 in DNA: TGTGCCAGCAGCTTGGTGGCAGTACAAGAGACCCAGTACTTC.

J is TRBJ2-2 and V is TRBV7-9, with 10 nucleotides matching TRBD1. There are 15 residues in the CDR3. Germline V gives CDR1 SEHNR, CDR2 FQNEAQ (reference sequence). V was clipped by 5 bases and J by 7 bases; unmatched bases: 7. CDR3 amino acids: CASSERQGASGELFF. In DNA form, the CDR3 reads TGTGCCAGCAGCGAACGACAGGGGGCAAGCGGGGAGCTGTTTTTT. The full variable domain, with the rest looked up from reference TRBV7-9 and TRBJ2-2, is DTGVSQNPRHKITKRGQNVTFRCDPISEHNRLYWYRQTLGQGPEFLTYFQNEAQLEKSRLLSDRFSAERPKGSFSTLEIQRTEQGDSAMYLCASSERQGASGELFFGEGSRLTVL.

This rearrangement joins TRBV4-3 to TRBJ2-5; 7 bases match TRBD2. The tail of the sequence fits TRBJ2-7 better, so the J call may be wrong. CDR3 size: 16 residues. In germline, CDR1 is LGHNA, CDR2 YSLEER. This CDR3 is CASSQDFGSGSYEQYF. The CDR3 DNA reads as TGCGCCAGCAGCCAAGATTTCGGTAGCGGGTCCTACGAGCAGTACTTC.

The rearrangement uses TRBV7-9 and TRBJ2-5; possible D gene TRBD2, 5 bases. V was shortened by 0 bases and J by 1 base, with 6 bases between the two germline ends. The CDR3 sequence is 14 residues long. Germline V gene data show CDR1 as SEHNR and CDR2 as FQNEAQ (reference sequence). The CDR3 nucleotides read TGTGCCAGCAGCTTAGCGGGAGCCCAAGAGACCCAGTACTTC. Protein: CASSLAGAQETQYF.

The rearrangement uses TRBV7-8 and TRBJ1-1; D is possibly TRBD1 (5 bases). Trimming took 1 base from V and 0 from J, leaving 12 bases between them. CDR1 is SGHVS, CDR2 FQNEAQ, per germline. This CDR3 spans 16 amino acids. The CDR3 here is CASSLEQGGVNTEAFF. The CDR3 DNA follows: TGTGCCAGCAGCTTAGAGCAGGGCGGTGTGAACACTGAAGCTTTCTTT.

CDR3 sequence reads: CAWSRGYGDSWWGDSNQPQHF. CDR3 sequence (DNA): TGTGCCTGGAGTAGGGGGTATGGGGACAGTTGGTGGGGGGATAGCAATCAGCCCCAGCATTTT. The rearrangement links TRBV30 to TRBJ1-5; 7 bases are a match to TRBD1. There are 21 residues in the CDR3. Losses at the gene ends were 2 bases for V and 0 bases for J; bases not matched to a gene: 22. Germline V gives CDR1 GTSNPN, CDR2 SVGIG (reference sequence).

V is TRBV4-1 and J is TRBJ2-5; a possible D gene is TRBD2 (7 bases). With 0 bases removed from V and 2 bases from J, the gap between germline ends came to 13 bases. Germline CDR1 reads MGHRA; CDR2 reads YSYEKL. CDR3 length: 16 amino acids. In DNA form, the CDR3 reads TGCGCCAGCAGCCAAGATTGGAGGGGGGGACAAGAGACCCAGTACTTC. Its protein is CASSQDWRGGQETQYF.

The chain has TRBV29-1 and TRBJ1-2, with TRBD1 matching over 9 bases. There are 12 residues in the CDR3. J gave up 7 bases and V 4 bases, and 4 bases lay outside the gene matches. Germline V gives CDR1 SQVTM, CDR2 ANQGSEA. CDR3 in amino acids: CSVGGQGRGYTF. CDR3 coding DNA: TGCAGCGTTGGGGGACAGGGTCGTGGCTACACCTTC.

Only a few counts were recorded for this clone. The rearrangement links TRBV6-5 to TRBJ1-2; a possible D gene is TRBD1 (5 bases). V was cut by 2 bases and J by 6 bases, with 10 bases left in between. Per the germline V gene, CDR1 is MNHEY and CDR2 is SVGAGI. The CDR3 length is 13 residues. As DNA, the CDR3 is TGTGCCAGCAGTTACAGGGGCCCCAATGGCTACACCTTC. The encoded protein is CASSYRGPNGYTF.

The rearrangement links TRBV6-6 to TRBJ2-7; 7 bases map to TRBD1. The CDR3 is made up of 14 amino acids. V lost 5 bases to trimming and J lost 7 bases; unmatched junction nucleotides: 11. Germline values: CDR1 MNHNY, CDR2 SVGAGI (reference sequence). CDR3 sequence: CASSPGTAPTEQYF. CDR3 nucleotide sequence: TGTGCCAGCAGTCCAGGGACAGCGCCAACTGAGCAGTACTTC.